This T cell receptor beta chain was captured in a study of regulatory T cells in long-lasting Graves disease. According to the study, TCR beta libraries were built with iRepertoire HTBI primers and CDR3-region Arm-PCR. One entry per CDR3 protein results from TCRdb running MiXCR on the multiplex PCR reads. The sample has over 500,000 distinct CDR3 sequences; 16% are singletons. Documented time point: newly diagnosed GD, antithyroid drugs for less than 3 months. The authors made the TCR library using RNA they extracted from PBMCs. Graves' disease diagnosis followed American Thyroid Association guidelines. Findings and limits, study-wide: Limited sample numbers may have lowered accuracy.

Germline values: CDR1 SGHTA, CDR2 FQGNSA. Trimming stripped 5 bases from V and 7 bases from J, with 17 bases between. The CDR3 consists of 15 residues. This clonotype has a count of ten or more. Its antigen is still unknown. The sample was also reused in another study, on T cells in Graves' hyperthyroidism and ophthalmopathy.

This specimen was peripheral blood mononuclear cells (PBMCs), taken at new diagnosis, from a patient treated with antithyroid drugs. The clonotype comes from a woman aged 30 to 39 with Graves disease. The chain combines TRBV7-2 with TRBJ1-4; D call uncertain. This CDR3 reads CASSPGMLVTEKLFF. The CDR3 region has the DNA TGTGCCAGCAGCCCTGGGATGTTGGTTACTGAAAAACTGTTTTTT.